This T cell receptor (beta chain) comes out of a study of blood T cell repertoires in COVID-19. About the research overall: Samples representing acute and convalescent COVID-19 were sourced from the United States, Italy and Spain. Sources were T cells, B-cell-depleted T cells, or PBMCs; the material itself was cDNA or gDNA.

Losses at the gene ends were 4 bases for V and 8 bases for J; bases not matched to a gene: 7. Germline V gene lookup returns CDR1 SGHDT and CDR2 YYEEEE. This CDR3 region has 14 residues. In the original processing: Amplification with reference gene primers provided the estimates of nucleated cell counts. TCRdb keeps only in-frame clones here, not all; method: immunoSEQ multiplex PCR. The DNA gave D and trimming, while V, J and clone size come from that table. The sample lists about 29,000 clones, roughly 84% occurring once. The source of this sequence is an elderly man with active COVID-19. The chain links TRBV5-6 to TRBJ1-4; TRBD1 agrees at 8 bases. The sequenced sample was peripheral blood. The CDR3 region has the DNA TGTGCCAGCAGCCTACAGGGGGTTAAAGAAAAACTGTTTTTT. Translating gives CASSLQGVKEKLFF.